This TCR beta chain derives from a study of blood T cell repertoires in COVID-19. Study context: Acute-phase and convalescent COVID-19 samples originated in the United States, Italy and Spain.

Profiling relied on immunoSEQ multiplex PCR, and the TCRdb table lists in-frame clones only, not all of them. The table has some 260,000 clones, 88% seen once. Between the trimmed V and J ends, which lost 5 bases and 4 bases, there was a span of 11 bases. The CDR3 loop spans 13 amino acids. The V gene's germline CDR1 is SGHVS and CDR2 FQNEAQ. This TCR was sampled from a woman in her thirties with COVID-19, enrolled during active disease. This chain links TRBV7-8 with TRBJ1-2; D uncertain. Sequences were obtained from peripheral blood. CDR3 residues: CASSLDTVYGYTF. In DNA form, the CDR3 reads TGTGCCAGCAGCCTCGATACTGTCTATGGCTACACCTTC.